The rows below give T cell receptor beta chains drawn from one sample of a study of post-analysis software for immune sequencing data. TCRdb re-analysed the PCR reads in MiXCR, keeping a single row per CDR3 protein. The table lists 740,000 or so distinct CDR3 sequences, approximately 53% of them singletons. Sequenced input: blood. All receptors derive from a girl between 10 and 17 years old with multiple sclerosis. Each CDR3 is given with its conserved first and last residue. Each record gives: V gene, D gene, J gene, clone size, CDR3 DNA, CDR3 protein. The D gene is left open where the match is weak. The size field is filled for only some rows; it gives once, few, many or a size class.

V gene: TRBV7-9
D gene: NA
J gene: TRBJ2-1
clone size: NA
CDR3 DNA: TGTGCCAGCAGCTTTAGGCTCCCCGGCGACAATGAGCAGTTCTTC
CDR3 protein: CASSFRLPGDNEQFF

V gene: TRBV14
D gene: TRBD2
J gene: TRBJ2-1
clone size: NA
CDR3 DNA: TGTGCCAGCAGCCTCCTTTCTAGCGGGGAAAATGAGCAGTTCTTC
CDR3 protein: CASSLLSSGENEQFF

V gene: TRBV6-1
D gene: TRBD2
J gene: TRBJ2-5
clone size: NA
CDR3 DNA: TGTGCCAGCAGATTCACCGGGACTAGCGGGAGAGTAGGGGAGACCCAGTACTTC
CDR3 protein: CASRFTGTSGRVGETQYF

V gene: TRBV20-1
D gene: NA
J gene: TRBJ2-3
clone size: NA
CDR3 DNA: TGCAGTGCTCCGTCCCTGGGCACAGATACGCAGTATTTT
CDR3 protein: CSAPSLGTDTQYF

V gene: TRBV12-3/TRBV12-4
D gene: TRBD2
J gene: TRBJ2-1
clone size: NA
CDR3 DNA: TGTGCCACCGGCCGGACTAGCGGGGGAAATGAGCAGTTCTTC
CDR3 protein: CATGRTSGGNEQFF

V gene: TRBV7-2
D gene: TRBD1
J gene: TRBJ1-2
clone size: once
CDR3 DNA: TGTGCCAGCAGCTTGCGACAGGGTTCGAGCTATGGCTACACCTTC
CDR3 protein: CASSLRQGSSYGYTF

V gene: TRBV12-3/TRBV12-4
D gene: NA
J gene: TRBJ1-2
clone size: NA
CDR3 DNA: TGTGCCAGCAGTTTAGGGACAGTGGGTTCATATGGCTACACCTTC
CDR3 protein: CASSLGTVGSYGYTF

V gene: TRBV6-1
D gene: NA
J gene: TRBJ1-2
clone size: NA
CDR3 DNA: TGTGCCAGCACCGAGGGGCCAGGCAAAAACTATGGCTACACCTTC
CDR3 protein: CASTEGPGKNYGYTF

V gene: TRBV4-1
D gene: NA
J gene: TRBJ2-4
clone size: NA
CDR3 DNA: TGCGCCAGCAGCCAAGGCAGGTTCCCTGCGAACATTCAGTACTTC
CDR3 protein: CASSQGRFPANIQYF

V gene: TRBV12-3/TRBV12-4
D gene: TRBD2
J gene: TRBJ2-5
clone size: NA
CDR3 DNA: TGTGCCAGCAGTTTGTCGGCTAGCGGGGGTGAGACCCAGTACTTC
CDR3 protein: CASSLSASGGETQYF

V gene: TRBV3-1
D gene: NA
J gene: TRBJ2-1
clone size: NA
CDR3 DNA: TGTGCCAGCAGCCTGACGTTGCGGGCCCCCTACAATGAGCAGTTCTTC
CDR3 protein: CASSLTLRAPYNEQFF

V gene: TRBV7-8
D gene: TRBD1
J gene: TRBJ2-7
clone size: few
CDR3 DNA: TGTGCCAGCAGCTTATATGTGTCAGGGGGTCGCGAGCAGTACTTC
CDR3 protein: CASSLYVSGGREQYF

V gene: TRBV2
D gene: NA
J gene: TRBJ2-7
clone size: NA
CDR3 DNA: TGTGCCGGCAGACATCGGCCGAACCCCTACGAGCAGTACTTC
CDR3 protein: CAGRHRPNPYEQYF

V gene: TRBV6-4
D gene: NA
J gene: TRBJ2-3
clone size: many
CDR3 DNA: TGTGCCAGCAGTGAGGGGGCAACCCAAGCCCCGACAGATACGCAGTATTTT
CDR3 protein: CASSEGATQAPTDTQYF

V gene: TRBV6-2/TRBV6-3
D gene: NA
J gene: TRBJ2-7
clone size: NA
CDR3 DNA: TGTGCCAGCAGTTACTCAAGGCGTCACCTCTCTTACGAGCAGTACTTC
CDR3 protein: CASSYSRRHLSYEQYF